This T cell receptor (beta chain) was identified during a study of blood T cell repertoires in COVID-19. Study context: The study drew acute and convalescent COVID-19 samples from the United States, Italy and Spain. T cells, B-cell-depleted T cells, or PBMCs supplied cDNA or gDNA.

This clone turned up a few times. The authors' processing: Using reference gene primer amplification, nucleated cell counts were estimated. Generated by immunoSEQ multiplex PCR, the TCRdb table keeps only in-frame clones and is missing some. V and J calls and clone size are given by that table; D and trimming were obtained from the DNA. Of roughly 87,000 clones in the sample, 86% were seen once. The length of the CDR3 is 17 residues. The trim removed 2 bases at V and 3 bases at J, leaving 9 bases unmatched. Germline lookup yields CDR1 MNHEY and CDR2 SMNVEV (reference sequence). This receptor was obtained from a man aged 45-60 years with active COVID-19. Sequencing was done on a sample of peripheral blood. This chain uses TRBV27 with TRBJ2-7; 11 bases map to TRBD2. The CDR3 here is CASSLLPFSGRGYEQYF. The DNA for the CDR3 is TGTGCCAGCAGTTTACTCCCATTTAGCGGGAGGGGCTACGAGCAGTACTTC.